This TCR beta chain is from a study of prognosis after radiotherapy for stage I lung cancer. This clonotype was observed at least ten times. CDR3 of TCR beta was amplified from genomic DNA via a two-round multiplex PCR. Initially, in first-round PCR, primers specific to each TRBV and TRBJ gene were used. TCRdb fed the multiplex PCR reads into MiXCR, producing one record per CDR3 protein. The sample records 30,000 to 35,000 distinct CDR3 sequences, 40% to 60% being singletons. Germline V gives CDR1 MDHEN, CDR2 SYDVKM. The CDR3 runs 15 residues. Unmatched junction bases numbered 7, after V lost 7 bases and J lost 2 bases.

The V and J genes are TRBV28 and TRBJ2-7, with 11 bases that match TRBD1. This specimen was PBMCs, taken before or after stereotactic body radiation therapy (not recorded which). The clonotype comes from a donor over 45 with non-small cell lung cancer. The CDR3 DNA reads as TGTGCCAGCAATTTCGGACAGGGGGCGCCCTACGAGCAGTACTTC. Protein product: CASNFGQGAPYEQYF.